The 4 T cell receptor beta chains reported below all come from one sample, sequenced in a study of graft-versus-host responses after intestinal transplantation. Generated by immunoSEQ multiplex PCR, the TCRdb table keeps only in-frame clones and is missing some. The sample consists of about 96,000 clones, roughly 92% of them appearing once. No antigen has been identified for these receptors. Sequencing was performed on unstimulated CD4+ T cells sorted from spleen or lymph node cells, taken before intestinal transplant. These receptors were obtained from a human donor who received an intestinal transplant.

The genes are TRBV7-9 and TRBJ2-1; TRBD2 matches at 7 bases. V was clipped by 2 bases and J by 10 bases; unmatched bases: 5. Per the germline V gene, CDR1 is SEHNR and CDR2 is FQNEAQ (reference sequence). CDR3 length: 13 residues. CDR3 DNA: TGTGCCAGCAGCTTAAGGGAGGGCGTGGAGCAGTTCTTC. Translating it yields CASSLREGVEQFF.

The chain uses TRBV2 and TRBJ2-2, with 11 bases that match TRBD2. CDR3 size: 13 residues. V lost 8 bases to trimming and J lost 6 bases; unmatched junction nucleotides: 2. Germline V gene lookup returns CDR1 SNHLY and CDR2 FYNNEI. The CDR3 coding sequence is TGTGCCAGCTTTAGCGGGAGGGCCGGGGAGCTGTTTTTT. It is translated as CASFSGRAGELFF. Variable domain in full (rest from reference TRBV2 and TRBJ2-2): EPEVTQTPSHQVTQMGQEVILRCVPISNHLYFYWYRQILGQKVEFLVSFYNNEISEKSEIFDDQFSVERPDGSNFTLKIRSTKLEDSAMYFCASFSGRAGELFFGEGSRLTVL.

A remark on this clone: The junction and the germline gene differ at one end; a read error may be behind it. The gene calls are TRBV5-4 and TRBJ2-5; 14 bases are a match to TRBD2. The CDR3 consists of 17 residues. Per germline, CDR1 SGHNT and CDR2 YYREEE (reference sequence). The CDR3 region is CASSSGLAGVGPETQHF. CDR3 bases: TGTGCCAGCAGCTCGGGACTAGCGGGAGTAGGGCCAGAGACCCAGCACTTC.

This clone was seen only once. J is TRBJ2-1 and V is TRBV7-2; D remains unclear. Trimming removed 0 bases at V and 6 bases at J, with 0 bases between. Germline CDR1 is SGHTA and CDR2 is FQGNSA. The CDR3 contains 11 residues. CDR3 region: CASSLANEQFF. CDR3 DNA sequence: TGTGCCAGCAGCTTAGCCAATGAGCAGTTCTTC.